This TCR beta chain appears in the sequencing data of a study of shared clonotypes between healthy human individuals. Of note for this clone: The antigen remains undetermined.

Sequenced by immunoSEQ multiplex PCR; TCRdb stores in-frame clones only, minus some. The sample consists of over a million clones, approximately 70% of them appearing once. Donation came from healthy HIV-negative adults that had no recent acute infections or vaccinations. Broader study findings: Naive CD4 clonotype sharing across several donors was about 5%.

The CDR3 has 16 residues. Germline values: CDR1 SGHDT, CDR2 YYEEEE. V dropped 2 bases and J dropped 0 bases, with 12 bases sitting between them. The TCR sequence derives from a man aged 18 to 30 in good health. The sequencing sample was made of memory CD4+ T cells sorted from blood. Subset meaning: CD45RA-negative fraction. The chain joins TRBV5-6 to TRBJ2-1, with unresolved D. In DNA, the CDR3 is TGTGCCAGCAGCTTTAGTGGTGGCTTCTCCTACAATGAGCAGTTCTTC. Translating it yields CASSFSGGFSYNEQFF.